Following are 11 T cell receptor beta chains from one sample sequenced in a study of blood T cell repertoires in COVID-19. Assay used: immunoSEQ multiplex PCR; TCRdb lists only in-frame clones, some missing. The sample yields some 260,000 clones, about 80% seen once. Material: PBMCs or T cells enriched from blood (not recorded which). Source of these receptors: a man aged 30 to 45 with acute COVID-19.

This chain uses TRBV5-1 with TRBJ1-1; 8 nucleotides line up with TRBD1. Per the germline V gene, CDR1 is SGHRS and CDR2 is YFSETQ. The CDR3 loop spans 14 amino acids. V lost 4 bases, J lost 6 bases, and 8 bases stayed unmatched. As DNA, the CDR3 is TGCGCCAGCAGCGCGACAGGGGCGGGCGCTGAAGCTTTCTTT. Protein product: CASSATGAGAEAFF.

This chain joins TRBV29-1 and TRBJ1-4, with 7 bases identical to TRBD1. Unmatched junction bases numbered 10, after V lost 6 bases and J lost 15 bases. Germline assignment: CDR1 SQVTM and CDR2 ANQGSEA. The CDR3 loop spans 11 amino acids. The CDR3 coding sequence is TGCAGCGTAAACAGGGGAGAGGGATTGTTTTTT. Amino acids: CSVNRGEGLFF.

The chain links TRBV7-2 to TRBJ1-2; D remains unclear. The CDR3 consists of 15 residues. Germline assignment: CDR1 SGHTA and CDR2 FQGNSA. V gave up 0 bases and J gave up 1 base, with 9 bases separating them. For the CDR3, the DNA is TGTGCCAGCAGCTTAGCCCCCAGACTTAACTATGGCTACACCTTC. It codes for CASSLAPRLNYGYTF.

This chain links TRBV18 with TRBJ1-1; 10 bases fit TRBD1. V shed 4 bases and J 6 bases; nucleotides not matched to a gene: 2. CDR1 KGHSH and CDR2 LQKENI come from the germline V gene. The CDR3 totals 13 residues. CDR3 sequence reads: CASSLGQGAEAFF. Here the CDR3 DNA reads TGTGCCAGCTCACTCGGACAGGGGGCTGAAGCTTTCTTT.

The rearrangement joins TRBV3-1 (or the pseudogene TRBV3-2) to TRBJ1-4, with TRBD1 identical over 8 bases. The V segment lost 0 bases and the J segment 8 bases; nucleotides outside the gene matches: 5. The CDR3 runs to 15 residues. CDR1 and CDR2 from the germline V gene are LGHDT and YNNKEL (reference sequence). CDR3 nucleotide sequence: TGTGCCAGCAGCCAAGACGAACAGGGGGAAGAAAAACTGTTTTTT. It codes for CASSQDEQGEEKLFF.

The chain joins TRBV24-1 to TRBJ2-2; D is uncertain. The CDR3 extends over 12 amino acids. The germline V gene encodes CDR1 KGHDR and CDR2 SFDVKD. Trimming stripped 10 bases from V and 2 bases from J, with 7 bases between. The CDR3 DNA sequence: TGTGCCACAGCACTTAACACCGGGGAGCTGTTTTTT. Translation gives CATALNTGELFF.

The gene calls are TRBV19 and TRBJ2-5; the match to TRBD1 covers 9 bases. The CDR3 runs to 17 residues. Germline assignment: CDR1 LNHDA and CDR2 SQIVND (reference sequence). Losses at the gene ends were 0 bases for V and 2 bases for J; bases not matched to a gene: 7. CDR3 coding DNA: TGTGCCAGTAGTATAGAAGGGACAGGGTTTGGGCAAGAGACCCAGTACTTC. It encodes CASSIEGTGFGQETQYF.

This chain links TRBV27 with TRBJ1-1; D gene ambiguous. CDR3 length: 14 amino acids. Deletions cut 2 bases from V and 0 bases from J, with 7 bases between. From germline, CDR1 is MNHEY and CDR2 SMNVEV (reference sequence). The CDR3 nucleotides read TGTGCCAGCAGTTTAAACAGAATGAACACTGAAGCTTTCTTT. It encodes CASSLNRMNTEAFF.

This rearrangement joins TRBV24-1 to TRBJ1-2; 11 nucleotides match TRBD1. The trim removed 3 bases at V and 4 bases at J, leaving 6 bases unmatched. The CDR3 totals 16 residues. Germline values: CDR1 KGHDR, CDR2 SFDVKD. The CDR3 is CATSDGGQGVIYGYTF. Written as DNA, the CDR3 is TGTGCCACCAGTGATGGGGGACAGGGGGTGATCTATGGCTACACCTTC.

The chain uses TRBV9 and TRBJ2-3; 7 nucleotides match TRBD2. Germline V CDR1 and CDR2: SGDLS, YYNGEE. This CDR3 has 14 residues. The V gene end was trimmed by 3 bases and the J gene end by 0 bases; junction bases not matched to a gene: 1. CDR3 in amino acids: CASSETSSTDTQYF. The CDR3 DNA is TGTGCCAGCAGCGAGACTAGCAGCACAGATACGCAGTATTTT.

CDR3 sequence reads: CASSSMDTQYF. The CDR3 nucleotides are TGTGCCAGCAGCTCCATGGATACGCAGTATTTT. V usage is TRBV9 and J usage is TRBJ2-3; D call uncertain. CDR3 length: 11 amino acids. Germline CDR1 SGDLS, CDR2 YYNGEE. Trimming removed 4 bases at V and 6 bases at J, with 6 bases between.